This TCR beta chain was recovered during a study of somatic mutations in cytotoxic T cells in rheumatoid arthritis (dated by TCRdb to about 2017). About the investigation overall: Before any treatment started and right after they were diagnosed, patients gave peripheral blood samples (about 30 ml EDTA). A FACSAria II or Sony SH800 was used to flow-sort some V beta antibody-stained T-cell populations at nearly 100% purity, and TCRB sequencing was also done on sorted V beta1+ cells. In newly diagnosed rheumatoid arthritis without treatment, the study examined if expanded CD8+ T-cell clones harbor somatic mutations, relying on TCRB deep sequencing to characterize clonality. TCRB deep sequencing was performed for more than 50 rheumatoid arthritis patients and around 20 healthy controls. Median age was essentially the same in the patient group and the control group.

Concerning this clone: Its antigen specificity is not known. Per-nucleotide qualities are absent, and no much larger clonotype sits a single base away.

TCRB CDR3 sequencing used the immunoSEQ assay on genomic DNA. The study's processing was this. Only a few patient CD8+ clones larger than 1% matched published virus-specific TCRB sequences when compared against them. Analyses were restricted to productive TCRB rearrangements. Defining a clone by its unique TCRB CDR3 sequence, the study calculated clonality as a productive clonality index derived from Shannon entropy. Repertoire overlap between two samples was calculated from the template counts of each clone relative to total templates per sample. V-gene usage measured by flow cytometry correlated with TCRB sequencing V-gene usage, with a Spearman r of about 0.61. The immuneACCESS repertoire file appears here via TCRdb, limited to in-frame rearrangements. These files lack a portion of the clones; in checked studies, under half of the deficit traces to unresolved V genes, and the cause of the others is not known. For V, J and clone size, that table is used; D and trimming come from the DNA. Present in this sample are around 3,200 clones, roughly 80% of which were seen just once. The ten largest clones represent 68% of the sample.

Positive magnetic bead selection on an AutoMACS was used to isolate CD4+ and CD8+ cells, with flow cytometry used to check purity. Initial screening for clonal expansions relied on flow cytometry with a TCR V beta antibody panel, after which sorted CD8+ fractions underwent TCRB deep sequencing for characterization. Peripheral blood mononuclear cells were isolated by Ficoll-Paque PLUS density gradient separation. DNA from CD4-enriched, CD8-enriched or PBMC samples was extracted using Nucleospin Tissue or Tissue XS kits and then quantified on a Qubit 2.0 fluorometer. Broad study findings and their caveats: Several identical CD8+ TCRB sequences were found in both blood and synovial fluid, and in 8 of 65 patients the largest CD8+ clone exceeded 20% of CD8+ cells. Healthy controls showed no age-related increase in CD8+ clonality, whereas patients did (Spearman r ~ 0.49). CD8+ T-cell clonality did not differ significantly between rheumatoid arthritis patients and age-matched healthy controls. No adjustment for multiple comparisons was made for the slight TRBV07 underrepresentation in patients. The antigen targets of the expanded CD8+ clones were unknown, and absence from virus-specific databases did not rule out viral specificity.

Trimming takes 1 base off V and 5 bases off J; junction bases not matched to a gene: 13. CDR1 and CDR2 are read off the germline V gene (reference sequence) as MNHEY and SMNVEV. Counted from cysteine to phenylalanine, this CDR3 has 18 amino acids. The retained sequence is limited to the CDR3, 54 bases, with the frame set at the first base. Sequencing used CD8+ T cells sorted from blood. The chain is made from TRBV27 and TRBJ2-1, with 8 junctional bases fitting TRBD1. The receptor was derived from a man aged 40-55 years with rheumatoid arthritis. CDR3 reads: CASSLLEVWARGHNEQFF. The nucleotides are TGTGCCAGCAGTTTATTAGAAGTCTGGGCCAGGGGGCACAATGAGCAGTTCTTC.